Sequencing of this TCR beta chain was carried out in a study of shared clonotypes between healthy human individuals. Study-wide points: Having only a few donors restricted how much genetic and exposure-history diversity was captured. Non-shared clonotypes had lower generation probabilities than those shared by all four donors.

This CDR3 has 14 amino acids. Germline values: CDR1 SGHTA, CDR2 FQGNSA. Trimming took off 4 bases at V and 7 bases at J, with 14 bases between the two ends. Clones were sequenced by immunoSEQ multiplex PCR, and TCRdb holds only the in-frame ones, with some missing. The sample holds 2,100,000 or so clones, 90% to 96% seen once. This clone came up once. Its specificity is unknown. This TCR was sampled from a young man in good health. Sequencing used naive CD4+ T cells sorted from blood. Subset defined: CD45RA+ positively selected. The chain combines TRBV7-2 with TRBJ1-3; no clear D gene. CDR3 protein: CASSSPPRRNTIYF. The CDR3 nucleotides read TGTGCCAGCAGCTCCCCCCCCAGAAGGAACACCATATATTTT.